The clone carrying this T cell receptor (beta chain) was seen just once. Its antigen is unknown. These data are taken from a study of CD8 T cells in Susac syndrome. Random hexamers were used to reverse transcribe about 0.5 to 1 ug of RNA. TCRdb redid the calling of the immunoSEQ multiplex PCR reads with MiXCR, one entry per CDR3 protein. The sample shows about 150,000 distinct CDR3 sequences, roughly 94% of them seen only once. Trimming took off 5 bases at V and 4 bases at J, with 7 bases between the two ends. Germline V gene sequence: CDR1 SGHRS, CDR2 YFSETQ. CDR3 size: 12 residues. Study results and caveats: As acknowledged by the study, its TCR sequencing and HLA analysis included a relatively small number of individuals.

TCR beta sequences were obtained from blood CD8+ and CD4+ T cells. Stable or active relapsing-remitting multiple sclerosis, untreated and meeting revised McDonald criteria, defined the controls. TEMRA cells were FACS-enriched, and CD8+ and CD4+ T cells were isolated negatively. This receptor was obtained from a human donor with multiple sclerosis. The sequenced material came from CD8+ T cells from PBMCs. The chain has TRBV5-1 and TRBJ2-1, with D possibly matching TRBD1 (5 bases). Here the CDR3 reads CASSYRYNEQFF. The CDR3 nucleotides are TGCGCCAGCAGTTACAGGTACAATGAGCAGTTCTTC.